This T cell receptor (beta chain) was sequenced for a study of shared clonotypes between healthy human individuals. Study information: Per donor, three plates held CD4 naive cells, three held CD4 memory, two held CD8 naive and one held CD8 memory. Broader study findings: How much donors shared clonotypes was expected to be affected by sequencing depth. What naive subsets generally showed was a larger estimated richness than memory subsets showed.

Sequencing was performed with immunoSEQ multiplex PCR; in TCRdb, only in-frame clones are kept and a portion is missing. The data show about 600,000 clones, 95% to 98% seen once. Selected positively for CCR7 and CD45RO-negative, naive CD8 cells excluded terminally differentiated effector memory CD45RA+ cells. Comment on this clone: Antigen specificity is unknown. Additional DNA sequences in this sample encode the identical CDR3.

Sequencing was performed on naive CD8+ T cells sorted from blood. The receptor comes from a man under 40 in good health.

CDR3 region: CAWSVLGNTEAFF. The CDR3 region has the DNA TGTGCCTGGAGTGTACTGGGGAACACTGAAGCTTTCTTT. The V gene is TRBV30, the J gene TRBJ1-1; D is unclear. Germline V gives CDR1 GTSNPN, CDR2 SVGIG (reference sequence). The CDR3 is 13 amino acids. V dropped 0 bases and J dropped 1 base, with 6 bases sitting between them.